Here is one T cell receptor beta chain with its context. Antigen: not known. This entry is derived from a study of T cell repertoires in cytomegalovirus infection. Study as a whole: Based on public TCR beta signatures, there were indications of CMV infection and of a matching HLA type.

This CDR3 spans 16 amino acids. V lost 0 bases to trimming and J lost 3 bases; unmatched junction nucleotides: 8. In germline, CDR1 is DFQATT, CDR2 SNEGSKA (reference sequence). TCRdb analysed the reads with MiXCR anew, one entry per CDR3 protein. The sample carries around 290,000 distinct CDR3 sequences, roughly 26% recorded once. Regarding the study as a whole: Clonotypes of TCR beta that were HLA-C-restricted and CMV-specific dominated the ex vivo response. Of the TCR beta families, the public ones yielded a cumulative frequency that identified carriers of CMV plus the relevant HLA.

This TCR was sampled from a human donor in good health (CMV status not recorded). Some clones in this sample may be carry-over from other donors' samples. Sequenced sample: PBMCs. The genes are TRBV20-1 and TRBJ2-1; 7 positions match TRBD2. The CDR3 region is CSARDGASGDYNEQFF. The DNA of the CDR3 is TGCAGTGCTAGAGATGGGGCTAGCGGTGACTACAATGAGCAGTTCTTC.